The rows below give T cell receptor beta chains drawn from one sample of a study of CD8+CD57+ T cells in acquired aplastic anemia. TCRdb passed the reads through MiXCR, listing each CDR3 protein once. The sample lists more than 150,000 distinct CDR3 sequences, about half seen once, with about 2% in the top ten. The sequencing sample was made of sorted CD4+, CD8+, or CD8+CD57+ T cells (not recorded which) from PBMCs. All receptors derive from a human donor with aplastic anemia. Both conserved end residues are part of each CDR3. The D gene is left open where the match is weak. Clone size is not always given. Where it is, it says once, few, many or a class for expanded clones.

CDR3 | DNA | V | D | J | size
CATSDSGTPNTEAFF | TGTGCCACCAGTGACTCCGGGACACCAAACACTGAAGCTTTCTTT | TRBV24-1 | . | TRBJ1-1 | .
CASSSNRAGGTATYRF | TGCGCCAGCAGCTCAAACAGGGCAGGGGGGACAGCCACTTATCGCTTC | TRBV5-1 | . | TRBJ2-7 | .
CAISESGPRGHYGYTF | TGTGCCATCAGTGAGTCTGGTCCCAGAGGACACTATGGCTACACCTTC | TRBV10-3 | . | TRBJ1-2 | few
CASSSREGLAGEGVYEQYF | TGTGCCAGCAGCTCCCGGGAGGGACTAGCGGGAGAGGGGGTTTACGAGCAGTACTTC | TRBV7-9 | TRBD2 | TRBJ2-7 | many
CASKGQGSSYEQYF | TGTGCCAGCAAGGGACAGGGTAGCTCCTACGAGCAGTACTTC | TRBV2 | TRBD1 | TRBJ2-7 | .
CAISESTSGGSETQYF | TGTGCCATCAGTGAGTCGACTAGCGGGGGGTCAGAGACCCAGTACTTC | TRBV10-3 | TRBD2 | TRBJ2-5 | .
CASSDASLRGNTIYF | TGTGCCAGCAGTGACGCTTCCTTAAGGGGAAACACCATATATTTT | TRBV25-1 | . | TRBJ1-3 | many
CASSLRRTSGTRTYNEQFF | TGTGCCAGCAGCTTAAGGAGGACTAGCGGGACCAGAACCTACAATGAGCAGTTCTTC | TRBV7-3 | TRBD2 | TRBJ2-1 | .
CSASPAGGLNEQYF | TGCAGTGCTAGTCCGGCAGGAGGGCTAAACGAGCAGTACTTC | TRBV20-1 | . | TRBJ2-7 | many
CASRVQQGTGELFF | TGTGCCAGTAGGGTTCAACAGGGGACCGGGGAGCTGTTTTTT | TRBV19 | TRBD1 | TRBJ2-2 | .
CASGGTGGIVSNEQFF | TGTGCCAGTGGGGGGACAGGGGGCATAGTGAGCAATGAGCAGTTCTTC | TRBV19 | TRBD1 | TRBJ2-1 | .
CASPGELFF | TGCGCCAGTCCCGGGGAGCTGTTTTTT | TRBV5-1 | . | TRBJ2-2 | .
CASRGANTGELFF | TGTGCCAGCCGCGGGGCGAACACCGGGGAGCTGTTTTTT | TRBV9 | . | TRBJ2-2 | many
CASSTSLALEQYF | TGTGCCAGCAGTACCTCTCTAGCGCTTGAGCAGTACTTC | TRBV25-1 | . | TRBJ2-7 | once
CATSEWTGGRDTQYF | TGTGCCACCAGTGAGTGGACAGGGGGCAGGGATACGCAGTATTTT | TRBV24-1 | TRBD1 | TRBJ2-3 | .
CATCPRTPSTDTQYF | TGTGCCACCTGCCCAAGGACCCCTAGCACAGATACGCAGTATTTT | TRBV10-3 | . | TRBJ2-3 | few
CASTPRLAGGSFQETQYF | TGTGCCAGCACCCCCCGGCTAGCGGGAGGATCGTTCCAAGAGACCCAGTACTTC | TRBV11-2 | TRBD2 | TRBJ2-5 | once
CASSSATSLGEQYF | TGTGCCAGCAGTTCCGCGACTAGTTTGGGCGAGCAGTACTTC | TRBV27 | . | TRBJ2-7 | many
CASSEGQPTDTQYF | TGTGCCAGCAGTGAGGGACAGCCCACAGATACGCAGTATTTT | TRBV2 | TRBD1 | TRBJ2-3 | many
CASSLALSGIGSNQPQHF | TGTGCCAGCAGCTTAGCGCTCTCAGGGATAGGGAGCAATCAGCCCCAGCATTTT | TRBV11-1 | . | TRBJ1-5 | many
CASRLVPGQGANEQFF | TGTGCCAGCAGGCTTGTCCCGGGACAGGGGGCCAATGAGCAGTTCTTC | TRBV11-1 | TRBD1 | TRBJ2-1 | .
CASCEGRGIWNTIYF | TGTGCCAGCTGCGAGGGCAGGGGGATATGGAACACCATATATTTT | TRBV2 | TRBD1 | TRBJ1-3 | many
CASSQSGRPVGNTIYF | TGTGCCAGCAGCCAATCCGGACGGCCAGTTGGGAACACCATATATTTT | TRBV4-2 | . | TRBJ1-3 | many
CASSEFGIGLGEQYF | TGTGCCAGCAGTGAGTTTGGTATAGGGCTCGGCGAGCAGTACTTC | TRBV25-1 | . | TRBJ2-7 | .
CASRATGSTEAFF | TGTGCCAGTAGAGCGACAGGTTCCACTGAAGCTTTCTTT | TRBV19 | . | TRBJ1-1 | .
CASSSMSSSYEQYF | TGTGCCAGCAGCTCTATGTCCAGCTCCTACGAGCAGTACTTC | TRBV7-2 | . | TRBJ2-7 | many
CAWSVQGATEAFF | TGTGCCTGGAGTGTACAGGGGGCGACTGAAGCTTTCTTT | TRBV30 | TRBD1 | TRBJ1-1 | .
CASSLAVGYSYEQYF | TGCGCCAGCAGCTTGGCCGTGGGCTACTCCTACGAGCAGTACTTC | TRBV5-1 | . | TRBJ2-7 | .
CASSLASGSLYEQFF | TGTGCCAGCAGCCTGGCTAGCGGGAGTCTATATGAGCAGTTCTTC | TRBV9 | TRBD2 | TRBJ2-1 | many
CASSEGQGVGGYTF | TGTGCCAGTAGTGAGGGACAGGGGGTTGGTGGCTACACCTTC | TRBV19 | TRBD1 | TRBJ1-2 | .
CASSAQGSGTFSPLHF | TGCGCCAGCAGTGCACAGGGGAGCGGTACGTTTTCACCCCTCCACTTT | TRBV10-2 | TRBD1 | TRBJ1-6 | few
CASSPYPGSLNTEAFF | TGTGCCAGCTCACCATATCCAGGGAGTTTGAACACTGAAGCTTTCTTT | TRBV18 | . | TRBJ1-1 | few
CASSSRTGSTDTQYF | TGTGCCAGCAGCTCCCGGACAGGGAGCACAGATACGCAGTATTTT | TRBV11-1 | TRBD1 | TRBJ2-3 | .
CASSQGVGTDTQYF | TGCGCCAGCAGCCAGGGGGTAGGCACAGATACGCAGTATTTT | TRBV4-3 | . | TRBJ2-3 | many
CASSMVPYNEQFF | TGTGCCAGTAGTATGGTTCCTTACAATGAGCAGTTCTTC | TRBV19 | . | TRBJ2-1 | .
CASSRQGASDTQYF | TGTGCCAGCAGCCGCCAGGGGGCGTCAGATACGCAGTATTTT | TRBV7-2 | TRBD1 | TRBJ2-3 | .
CSAVRDANSPLHF | TGCAGTGCTGTCAGAGACGCAAATTCACCCCTCCACTTT | TRBV20-1 | . | TRBJ1-6 | few
CATSREGTGKYEQYF | TGTGCCACCAGCAGAGAGGGGACAGGGAAATACGAGCAGTACTTC | TRBV15 | TRBD1 | TRBJ2-7 | .
CASSFFGTDTQYF | TGTGCCAGCAGTTTCTTTGGCACAGATACGCAGTATTTT | TRBV12-3/TRBV12-4 | . | TRBJ2-3 | many
CASTNYKGAGGYEQYF | TGTGCCAGCACCAATTATAAGGGGGCTGGAGGCTACGAGCAGTACTTC | TRBV6-1 | TRBD1 | TRBJ2-7 | many
CASGGTASDEQYF | TGTGCCAGCGGAGGGACGGCAAGCGACGAGCAGTACTTC | TRBV5-4 | . | TRBJ2-7 | many
CASSRGADNYGYTF | TGTGCCAGCTCACGTGGGGCGGACAACTATGGCTACACCTTC | TRBV18 | . | TRBJ1-2 | .
CATSAAGTNTGELFF | TGTGCCACCAGTGCGGCGGGGACGAACACCGGGGAGCTGTTTTTT | TRBV24-1 | . | TRBJ2-2 | .